This record concerns one T cell receptor beta chain sequence. The antigen this receptor binds is unknown. A much larger clone sits a single nucleotide away, making a read error possible. This entry is derived from a study of tumor-infiltrating lymphocytes in primary liver carcinoma (TCRdb year 2017). Regarding the study in general: The five patients, three men and two women aged 30 to 69 years, had hepatocellular carcinoma (four) or combined HCC and intrahepatic cholangiocarcinoma (one). Technical replicate repertoires showed high reproducibility, with mean shared-clone rates roughly 0.89 and correlation coefficients above 0.95. The five patients had tumors of stage T1-T3 N0M0, with maximum diameters ranging from 4.2 to 10 cm. Each sample produced about 3.5 to 7.13 million productive TCRbeta reads, and read depth showed no significant difference between tissue types. TCRbeta repertoire sequencing, expression microarrays and whole-exome sequencing were combined in the study across five regions of each liver tumor, with adjacent normal tissue and blood also included. TCRbeta repertoire sequencing covered 35 specimens from 5 patients: about 25 tumor regions, 5 adjacent noncancerous liver tissues and 5 peripheral blood samples. To link TCRbeta repertoire diversity to the local molecular phenotype, the roughly 23 tumor region samples were profiled with Agilent mRNA microarrays.

TCRbeta-specific cDNA was reverse-transcribed from approximately 460 ng total RNA using a constant-region primer and ProtoScript II reverse transcriptase. The TCRbeta libraries were prepared through three rounds of nested multiplex PCR following a slightly modified ARM-PCR procedure. Each of the first two PCR rounds ran for about 10 cycles and used multiplex TRBV1-TRBV30 forward primers together with a Cbeta reverse primer. Sample barcodes and Illumina adapters were added in a final 25-cycle PCR using Deep VentR polymerase. Before sequencing, amplicons of 200-500 bp were purified from gel using a QIAquick gel extraction kit. An Illumina HiSeq 2500 was used to sequence the TCRbeta amplicons with 250-bp paired-end reads. Processing in the source paper ran as follows. Quality trimming of reads was performed with Trimmomatic v0.33, and paired reads were merged with FLASH v1.2.11 so that full CDR3 sequences could be recovered. V, D and J germline segments were assigned to the rearranged TCRbeta sequences using MiGEC v1.2.1b. Clonotype statistics and Shannon-Wiener diversity indices were calculated with VDJtools v1.0.0. To cut down on sampling bias, every analysis after diversity analysis relied on just the 250 most abundant clonotypes from each sample. TCRdb reprocessing: public reads trimmed at Q25 with fastp, clones called with MiXCR, in-frame beta chains kept. Rows with one shared CDR3 protein collapse into an entry with the most common genes and DNA. The V and J calls shown here were made by TCRdb, not taken from the authors' results. Recorded for this sample are some 94,000 distinct CDR3 sequences; 55% to 75% of them occurred a single time. Jointly, the top ten make up around 9.5% of the sample.

Without any cell sorting, total RNA and DNA were extracted together from around 20-30 mg of bulk tissue using the AllPrep DNA/RNA mini kit. Roughly five patients with histopathologically diagnosed primary liver carcinoma underwent surgical resection in China between November 2015 and March 2016. At the time of sampling, the patients had chronic HBV infection and had not received any treatment. Five spatially separated regions were sampled per tumor: superior, inferior, left-lateral and right-lateral poles, plus the tumor centre. Histology showed that every tumor sample contained more than 80% viable tumor cells. Each fresh piece of tumor and adjacent tissue was cut in two, with one half stored in RNAlater at -80 degrees C and the other half sent for histology. The CDR1 and CDR2 encoded by the germline V gene are SGHRS and YFSETQ. At the junction V is shortened by 9 bases and J by 7 bases, with 11 bases in between. The CDR3 spans 12 residues, from the cysteine through the phenylalanine. Only the CDR3 portion is preserved as DNA: 36 bases, with reading frame beginning at the first base.

What the authors observed across the whole study: Compared with blood, tumors had a significantly larger share of the repertoire taken up by the top 250 clones (p = 0.039). Bulk unsorted samples precluded comparing CD4+ and CD8+ T cell repertoires. Repertoire overlap was higher between tumor regions (mean around 35%) than tumor-adjacent (approximately 17%) or tumor-blood (about 15%) pairs, consistent with antigen-driven expansion. The study included only four to six patients, and the authors note findings should be validated in a larger study. Just about 7.5-25% of top clones turned up in all five regions of a tumor, which suggests spatial heterogeneity among tumor-infiltrating T cells. Only the TCR beta chain was sequenced, so true repertoire diversity is likely underestimated because unpaired alpha chains were not captured.

The TCR originated in a woman between 55 and 75 years old with primary liver carcinoma and hepatitis B virus infection. The sequencing input was liver tumor tissue from sampling region 5. The sample's cell subset or site label is to be understood as: tumor region T5, tumor centre. The rearranged segments are TRBV5-1 and TRBJ1-6, with a tentative D gene TRBD1 over 6 matching bases. CDR3 reads: CATRQENSPLHF. The base sequence is TGCGCCACCAGACAGGAAAATTCACCCCTCCACTTT.